The 7 T cell receptor beta chains in this list originate from one sample, sequenced in a study of beta chain features in type 1 diabetes. Expressed TCRB transcripts were sequenced after all isolated RNA was converted to cDNA. TCRdb's copy holds only in-frame clones and misses some; the assay was immunoSEQ multiplex PCR. The table records hundreds of thousands of clones, more than 9.5% of them present only once. Material: naive CD4+ T cells from blood. These receptors all come from a woman in her late teens or twenties in good health.

The chain links TRBV19 to TRBJ2-3; D may be TRBD1 (7 bases). The germline gives CDR1 LNHDA, CDR2 SQIVND (reference sequence). This CDR3 has 14 residues. Trimming shortened V by 1 base and J by 5 bases, and 10 bases separated the two germline ends. The DNA of the CDR3 is TGTGCCAGTAGTATAGGGAGGGGGCAAGATACGCAGTATTTT. Its translation: CASSIGRGQDTQYF.

The J gene is TRBJ1-5, the V gene TRBV15, with unresolved D. Germline lookup yields CDR1 LNHNV and CDR2 YYDKDF (reference sequence). The CDR3 spans 14 residues. Trimming took off 1 base at V and 5 bases at J, with 9 bases between the two ends. This chain's CDR3 is CATSRVERDQPQHF. CDR3 nucleotides: TGTGCCACCAGCAGAGTAGAACGGGATCAGCCCCAGCATTTT.

This clone has only a few counts. The chain employs TRBV15 and TRBJ2-5, with D perhaps being TRBD1 or TRBD2 (5 bases each). Trimming removed 1 base at V and 5 bases at J, with 14 bases between. Germline V gene lookup returns CDR1 LNHNV and CDR2 YYDKDF (reference sequence). This CDR3 region has 15 residues. CDR3 in DNA: TGTGCCACCAGCAGAGGACCCCCGGGGACGGAGACCCAGTACTTC. This sequence encodes CATSRGPPGTETQYF.

The sample holds a few counts of this clone. This chain links TRBV25-1 with TRBJ2-5, with 13 nucleotides matching TRBD2. The V gene end was trimmed by 3 bases and the J gene end by 5 bases; junction bases not matched to a gene: 9. The CDR3 runs 17 residues. In germline, CDR1 is MGHDK, CDR2 SYGVNS. The CDR3 is CASSEGRTSGSYETQYF. The CDR3 nucleotides are TGTGCCAGCAGTGAGGGCCGGACTAGCGGGAGTTACGAGACCCAGTACTTC.

This clone was seen more than once but under ten times. This rearrangement joins TRBV2 to TRBJ2-1; D is ambiguous. Germline V lookup: CDR1 SNHLY, CDR2 FYNNEI. This CDR3 is 14 amino acids long. Trimming cost V 9 bases and J 0 bases, with 12 bases left between them. The CDR3 protein is CASSVQISYNEQFF. The CDR3 bases are TGTGCCAGTTCCGTCCAAATCTCCTACAATGAGCAGTTCTTC.

There are a few counts of this clone. The CDR3 DNA reads TGTGCCTGGGACCGACTAGATTTCGGCAATGAGCAGTTCTTC. Amino acids: CAWDRLDFGNEQFF. The V and J genes are TRBV30 and TRBJ2-1; possible D gene TRBD2, 6 bases. Looked up from germline, CDR1 is GTSNPN and CDR2 is SVGIG (reference sequence). This CDR3 has 14 residues. V lost 5 bases and J 6 bases, leaving 17 bases between the germline ends.

This clone was observed a few times. The chain carries TRBV7-3 and TRBJ2-2; D remains ambiguous. The CDR3 totals 15 residues. Germline-derived CDR1 and CDR2 are SGHTA and FQGTGA. V lost 3 bases and J 3 bases, leaving 11 bases between the germline ends. CDR3 region: CASSFAGSYTGELFF. CDR3 bases: TGTGCCAGCAGCTTCGCTGGGTCGTACACCGGGGAGCTGTTTTTT.